These 5 T cell receptor beta chains came from one sample sequenced in a study of follicular helper T cells after annual influenza vaccination. Measured with immunoSEQ multiplex PCR; TCRdb has only the in-frame clones, and not every one. The sample lists 3,500 to 5,500 clones; under 90% were seen once. The time point here: 2015-2016 season, pre-vaccination. The sample consisted of CXCR5+ CD38- circulating T follicular helper cells from blood, taken on the day of influenza vaccination. As for subset: circulating Tfh, non-naive CD4+CXCR5+PD-1+ (ICOS+CD38+ or ICOS-CD38-). The source is an adult who received the influenza vaccine.

The CDR3 region is CASSVGVENQPQHF. The CDR3 nucleotides read TGTGCCAGCAGCGTAGGGGTTGAGAATCAGCCCCAGCATTTT. This chain links TRBV9 with TRBJ1-5; D unresolved. The CDR3 sequence is 14 residues long. The V end lost 0 bases, the J end lost 4 bases, and 8 bases lay between the germline ends. Germline V lookup: CDR1 SGDLS, CDR2 YYNGEE.

Only one count was recorded for this clone. The V and J genes are TRBV5-1 and TRBJ2-5; TRBD2 matches at 7 bases. J gave up 0 bases and V 0 bases, and 2 bases lay outside the gene matches. The CDR3 extends over 15 amino acids. The V gene's germline CDR1 is SGHRS and CDR2 YFSETQ. In DNA, the CDR3 is TGCGCCAGCAGCTTGGGCGGGAGAAACCAAGAGACCCAGTACTTC. Translated, it gives CASSLGGRNQETQYF.

This clone appeared a few times. This chain connects TRBV6-6 to TRBJ1-5; unclear D gene. V was shortened by 4 bases and J by 3 bases, with 13 bases between the two germline ends. This CDR3 region has 15 residues. Germline V gene data show CDR1 as MNHNY and CDR2 as SVGAGI (reference sequence). The CDR3 DNA reads TGTGCCAGCAGTTCATACAGAGGTACCAATCAGCCCCAGCATTTT. This codes for CASSSYRGTNQPQHF.

The V and J genes are TRBV9 and TRBJ2-3; 9 bases are a match to TRBD2. The CDR3 is 14 residues long. Germline assignment: CDR1 SGDLS and CDR2 YYNGEE. V trimming: 5 bases; J trimming: 9 bases; junction bases outside the gene matches: 10. CDR3 DNA: TGTGCCAGCAGGGAGACTAGCGGCGGGGGAACGCAGTATTTT. Translating gives CASRETSGGGTQYF. The full variable domain, completed using reference TRBV9 and TRBJ2-3, is DSGVTQTPKHLITATGQRVTLRCSPRSGDLSVYWYQQSLDQGLQFLIQYYNGEERAKGNILERFSAQQFPDLHSELNLSSLELGDSALYFCASRETSGGGTQYFGPGTRLTVL.

The chain couples TRBV5-6 to TRBJ1-2; 8 nucleotides line up with TRBD1. Germline V gene data show CDR1 as SGHDT and CDR2 as YYEEEE. The CDR3 length is 12 residues. V trimming: 1 base; J trimming: 14 bases; junction bases outside the gene matches: 7. This CDR3 reads CASSLFGQGETF. In DNA form, the CDR3 reads TGTGCCAGCAGCTTGTTCGGACAGGGAGAGACCTTC. Full variable domain (rest looked up from reference TRBV5-6 and TRBJ1-2): DAGVTQSPTHLIKTRGQQVTLRCSPKSGHDTVSWYQQALGQGPQFIFQYYEEEERQRGNFPDRFSGHQFPNYSSELNVNALLLGDSALYLCASSLFGQGETFGSGTRLTVV.